This T cell receptor beta chain was captured in a study of blood T cell repertoires in COVID-19. Study-level information: COVID-19 samples from acute and convalescent phases originated in the United States, Italy and Spain.

Enrollees, about 18 to 89 years old, lived in fewer than 25 US areas. Categorization into cohorts depended on clinical history that participants reported. As originally analysed: Counts of nucleated cells, estimated from reference gene primer amplification, were obtained. Sequencing used immunoSEQ multiplex PCR; TCRdb keeps in-frame clones, though not all of them. V and J calls and clone size are copied from that table; D and trimming were computed from the DNA. The table lists about 190,000 clones, 65% to 80% of them singletons, with around 17% in the top ten. This CDR3 has 14 residues. The germline V gene has CDR1 ENHRY and CDR2 SYGVKD. Germline trimming cut 0 bases from V and 10 bases from J; bases unmatched to any gene: 2.

The TCR originated in a woman aged 50 to 65 with acute COVID-19. What was sequenced was PBMCs or T cells enriched from blood (not recorded which). The rearrangement links TRBV10-3 to TRBJ1-6, with TRBD1 matching 8 bases. In nucleotides, the CDR3 is TGTGCCATCAGTGAGTCGACAGGGGAATCACCCCTCCACTTT. This codes for CAISESTGESPLHF.